This entry lists 21 T cell receptor beta chains sequenced from one sample in a study of PD-1 blockade in classical Hodgkin lymphoma. Following autologous stem cell transplantation, relapse occurred in every patient, and exposure to brentuximab vedotin varied. Repertoires were generated with immunoSEQ multiplex PCR, while TCRdb's copy carries only in-frame clones and drops some. The sample has roughly 140,000 clones; approximately 80% are singletons. The sample was peripheral blood mononuclear cells (PBMCs), taken before the second cycle of nivolumab. These receptors came from a human donor with classical Hodgkin lymphoma.

The V and J genes are TRBV4-3 and TRBJ2-3, with unresolved D. V lost 0 bases to trimming and J lost 1 base, with 5 bases between them. The CDR3 runs 14 residues. The germline V gene encodes CDR1 LGHNA and CDR2 YSLEER. Written as DNA, the CDR3 is TGCGCCAGCAGCCAAGATGGTGGCACAGATACGCAGTATTTT. Protein: CASSQDGGTDTQYF.

The chain has TRBV19 and TRBJ1-5, with D perhaps TRBD1 (5 bases). CDR3 size: 14 residues. The germline V gene encodes CDR1 LNHDA and CDR2 SQIVND (reference sequence). Trimming shortened V by 7 bases and J by 6 bases, and 16 bases separated the two germline ends. The CDR3 region is CASTSLRGLQPQHF. The CDR3, as DNA: TGTGCCAGTACCTCCCTCCGGGGACTTCAGCCCCAGCATTTT.

The chain links TRBV4-1 to TRBJ2-1, with 8 nucleotides matching TRBD1. Germline V gene data show CDR1 as MGHRA and CDR2 as YSYEKL. J gave up 8 bases and V 2 bases, and 8 bases lay outside the gene matches. The CDR3 totals 15 residues. The CDR3 spells CASSQLFSGGHEQFF. The CDR3 coding sequence is TGCGCCAGCAGCCAATTATTTTCAGGGGGCCATGAGCAGTTCTTC.

CDR3 coding DNA: TGTGCCAGCTCACCCGCGGGACAGGGGAGGAACTATGGCTACACCTTC. It specifies CASSPAGQGRNYGYTF. The gene calls are TRBV18 and TRBJ1-2; 10 nucleotides align to TRBD1. V was pared by 3 bases and J by 2 bases, with 6 bases of the junction left unmatched. The CDR3 loop spans 16 amino acids. Per germline, CDR1 KGHSH and CDR2 LQKENI.

The chain employs TRBV6-5 and TRBJ2-1, with D possibly being TRBD1 or TRBD2 (5 bases each). CDR3 size: 11 residues. V lost 5 bases and J 9 bases, leaving 8 bases between the germline ends. Germline V gene lookup returns CDR1 MNHEY and CDR2 SVGAGI. The CDR3 sequence is CASSRDVEQFF. As DNA, the CDR3 is TGTGCCAGCAGTCGGGACGTTGAGCAGTTCTTC.

This chain joins TRBV18 and TRBJ2-3; 7 bases line up with TRBD2. The V segment lost 6 bases and the J segment 2 bases; nucleotides outside the gene matches: 5. Germline CDR1 KGHSH, CDR2 LQKENI. The CDR3 is 14 residues long. DNA for the CDR3: TGTGCCAGCTCCCCTCGGGGGGACACAGATACGCAGTATTTT. Translating gives CASSPRGDTDTQYF.

Note on this clone: At one end the junction does not follow the germline gene, possibly because of a read error. The chain combines TRBV6-5 with TRBJ1-3; no firm D call. This CDR3 contains 13 residues. Germline V gene data show CDR1 as MNHEY and CDR2 as SVGAGI. The CDR3 sequence: CASSPYAGLPTNF. The CDR3 DNA is TGTGCCAGCAGTCCTTATGCCGGGCTTCCAACAAATTTT.

The gene calls are TRBV6-4 and TRBJ1-6; weak D call: TRBD1 (5 bases). Trimming cost V 0 bases and J 9 bases, with 6 bases left between them. CDR1 is MRHNA and CDR2 is SNTAGT in the germline V gene. This CDR3 has 13 amino acids. CDR3 sequence reads: CASSDSQGSPLHF. The CDR3 DNA follows: TGTGCCAGCAGTGACTCTCAGGGTTCACCCCTCCACTTT.

This clone was counted a single time. The CDR3 DNA reads as TGTGCCAGCAGCTTGGGCCTAAGACCCTACAATGAGCAGTTCTTC. Amino acid sequence: CASSLGLRPYNEQFF. The rearrangement links TRBV5-8 to TRBJ2-1; no definite D call. V dropped 0 bases and J dropped 2 bases, with 9 bases sitting between them. The germline V gene encodes CDR1 SGHTS and CDR2 YDEGEE. The CDR3 is 15 residues long.

The chain joins TRBV2 to TRBJ2-1, with TRBD2 matching 12 bases. The V gene end was trimmed by 4 bases and the J gene end by 8 bases; junction bases not matched to a gene: 12. The CDR3 has 17 amino acids. Germline assignment: CDR1 SNHLY and CDR2 FYNNEI. In DNA form, the CDR3 reads TGTGCCAGCAGTGCCCTGCATCTAGCGGGAGGGATCGATGAGCAGTTCTTC. It translates to CASSALHLAGGIDEQFF.

The genes are TRBV15 and TRBJ2-5, with 7 bases matching TRBD2. V lost 0 bases, J lost 5 bases, and 6 bases stayed unmatched. The CDR3 consists of 15 residues. Germline V lookup: CDR1 LNHNV, CDR2 YYDKDF (reference sequence). CDR3 residues: CATSRDQGGTETQYF. The CDR3 coding sequence is TGTGCCACCAGCAGAGATCAGGGAGGGACGGAGACCCAGTACTTC.

The V call is TRBV6-5, the J call TRBJ2-7; a weak D match, TRBD1 (6 bases). The CDR3 length is 15 residues. In germline, CDR1 is MNHEY, CDR2 SVGAGI. Trimming left V 5 bases short and J 4 bases short, with 18 bases between. CDR3 sequence (DNA): TGTGCCAGCAGTGCCGGACAGTATGCGTCGTACGAGCAGTACTTC. This sequence encodes CASSAGQYASYEQYF.

The rearrangement joins TRBV4-2 to TRBJ1-1, with D hard to call. Germline V gene sequence: CDR1 LGHNA, CDR2 YNFKEQ. The germline V and J ends were trimmed by 5 bases and 0 bases, with 10 bases remaining between them. The CDR3 runs 14 residues. For the CDR3, the DNA is TGTGCCAGCAGCTTAAGACACGTGAACACTGAAGCTTTCTTT. This gives the protein CASSLRHVNTEAFF.

This chain links TRBV20-1 with TRBJ2-1; no firm D call. There are 11 residues in the CDR3. V lost 5 bases to trimming and J lost 8 bases, with 10 bases between them. Per the germline V gene, CDR1 is DFQATT and CDR2 is SNEGSKA (reference sequence). The DNA of the CDR3 is TGCAGTGCTCCACTCCGAGATGAGCAGTTCTTC. Protein sequence: CSAPLRDEQFF.

This sequence joins TRBV6-1 and TRBJ1-2, with TRBD1 identical over 10 bases. After removal of 4 bases from V and 5 bases from J, the junction contained 10 bases not matched to a gene. The CDR3 covers 16 residues. CDR1 and CDR2 from the germline V gene are MNHNS and SASEGT. The CDR3 reads CASSADTGTGAYGYTF. The DNA for the CDR3 is TGTGCCAGCAGTGCTGACACCGGGACAGGGGCTTATGGCTACACCTTC.

V gene TRBV7-2 combines with J gene TRBJ2-1; 9 bases align to TRBD2. CDR1 and CDR2 (germline): SGHTA, FQGNSA. V lost 5 bases, J lost 10 bases, and 3 bases stayed unmatched. The length of the CDR3 is 12 residues. CDR3: CASSLLAGEQFF. The DNA for the CDR3 is TGTGCCAGCAGCCTGCTAGCGGGGGAGCAGTTCTTC.

The chain joins TRBV5-4 to TRBJ2-1; 13 bases are a match to TRBD2. The CDR3 contains 20 residues. Germline CDR1 reads SGHNT; CDR2 reads YYREEE (reference sequence). The ends lost 4 bases at V and 0 bases at J; junction bases unmatched: 13. The CDR3, as DNA: TGTGCCAGCAGCCCCACCCAGCCCACTAGCGGGAGGGCCTCCTACAATGAGCAGTTCTTC. Its translation: CASSPTQPTSGRASYNEQFF.

The chain has TRBV6-6 and TRBJ2-5; 11 nucleotides line up with TRBD1. Losses at the gene ends were 5 bases for V and 5 bases for J; bases not matched to a gene: 7. Germline CDR1 MNHNY, CDR2 SVGAGI (reference sequence). This CDR3 region has 15 residues. In DNA form, the CDR3 reads TGTGCCAGCAGTCCTTTGGACAGGGGGCGTGAGACCCAGTACTTC. This encodes CASSPLDRGRETQYF.

This clone was picked up a small number of times. The rearrangement links TRBV7-9 to TRBJ2-1; a weak D match, TRBD2 (6 bases). V was shortened by 2 bases and J by 10 bases, with 9 bases between the two germline ends. Germline V gene sequence: CDR1 SEHNR, CDR2 FQNEAQ (reference sequence). This CDR3 has 12 residues. The CDR3 region is CASSLMRGEQFF. The DNA for the CDR3 is TGTGCCAGCAGCTTAATGCGGGGAGAGCAGTTCTTC.

V is TRBV2 and J is TRBJ2-5; D may be TRBD1 (6 bases). The V end was cut by 7 bases, the J end by 4 bases, with 13 bases between. The CDR3 length is 13 residues. CDR1 is SNHLY and CDR2 is FYNNEI in the germline V gene. The CDR3 DNA follows: TGTGCCAGCACCCTAAGGGGGTCAGAGACCCAGTACTTC. The encoded protein is CASTLRGSETQYF.

The chain carries TRBV10-3 and TRBJ2-1; 7 nucleotides line up with TRBD1. The V gene end was trimmed by 2 bases and the J gene end by 8 bases; junction bases not matched to a gene: 12. This CDR3 is 16 amino acids long. Germline assignment: CDR1 ENHRY and CDR2 SYGVKD. CDR3 coding DNA: TGTGCCATCAGTGAGACCACAGGGGTAAGCACTGATGAGCAGTTCTTC. It encodes CAISETTGVSTDEQFF.